This entry describes one T cell receptor (beta chain). Its antigen is unknown. The data originate from a study of cytomegalovirus exposure and HLA in healthy donors. Whole-study context: An earlier analysis identified approximately 120 million unique TCR beta sequences in about 200 million T cells.

Study observations and caveats: Earlier results showed most TCR beta V segments being productive about 90% or about 30% of the time. Evidence from a later analysis indicated that most CMV-associated TCR beta chains looked HLA-restricted.

Germline CDR1 reads SGHVT; CDR2 reads SQSDAQ. The CDR3 is 16 residues long. The V gene lost 7 bases and the J gene lost 1 base, with 17 bases spanning the gap. PCR involved 60 Vbeta and 13 Jbeta primers. The data were produced by immunoSEQ multiplex PCR, yet TCRdb's version contains in-frame clones alone and is incomplete. The table shows more than 45,000 clones, with over 60% occurring only once. The sequence was obtained from a woman in her 40s in good health and CMV-seropositive. Material: PBMCs. The chain employs TRBV7-4 and TRBJ1-5, with D possibly TRBD1 on 6 matching bases. The CDR3 is CASTKRGGKSNQPQHF. The CDR3 region has the DNA TGTGCCAGCACCAAAAGGGGGGGGAAAAGCAATCAGCCCCAGCATTTT.